Sequencing of this T cell receptor (beta chain) was carried out in a study of blood T cell repertoires in COVID-19. Living in 25 or so US areas, the participants were between roughly 18 and 90 years of age. Participants' reported clinical history set cohort assignment. Either two negative PCRs, clearance, or symptom resolution qualified Cohort 3 donors as recovered. Per the original data handling: Amplified reference gene primers provided the basis for estimating nucleated cell counts. Clones were sequenced by immunoSEQ multiplex PCR, and TCRdb holds only the in-frame ones, with some missing. V, J and clone size reflect that table, while D and trimming were determined from the DNA. This table has about 150,000 clones, about 80% appearing once. This CDR3 region has 14 residues. The V gene's germline CDR1 is SNHLY and CDR2 FYNNEI. V shed 2 bases and J shed 8 bases, with 12 bases lying between them.

The source of this sequence is a man in his fifties or sixties who had recovered from COVID-19. The V and J genes are TRBV2 and TRBJ1-4; the D gene is possibly TRBD1 (5 bases). The sequencing input was PBMCs or T cells enriched from blood (not recorded which). In DNA, the CDR3 is TGTGCCAGCAGTGAACGGGAGGGGTACGAAAAACTGTTTTTT. This gives the protein CASSEREGYEKLFF. Supplemented by reference TRBV2 and TRBJ1-4, the full variable domain reads EPEVTQTPSHQVTQMGQEVILRCVPISNHLYFYWYRQILGQKVEFLVSFYNNEISEKSEIFDDQFSVERPDGSNFTLKIRSTKLEDSAMYFCASSEREGYEKLFFGSGTQLSVL.